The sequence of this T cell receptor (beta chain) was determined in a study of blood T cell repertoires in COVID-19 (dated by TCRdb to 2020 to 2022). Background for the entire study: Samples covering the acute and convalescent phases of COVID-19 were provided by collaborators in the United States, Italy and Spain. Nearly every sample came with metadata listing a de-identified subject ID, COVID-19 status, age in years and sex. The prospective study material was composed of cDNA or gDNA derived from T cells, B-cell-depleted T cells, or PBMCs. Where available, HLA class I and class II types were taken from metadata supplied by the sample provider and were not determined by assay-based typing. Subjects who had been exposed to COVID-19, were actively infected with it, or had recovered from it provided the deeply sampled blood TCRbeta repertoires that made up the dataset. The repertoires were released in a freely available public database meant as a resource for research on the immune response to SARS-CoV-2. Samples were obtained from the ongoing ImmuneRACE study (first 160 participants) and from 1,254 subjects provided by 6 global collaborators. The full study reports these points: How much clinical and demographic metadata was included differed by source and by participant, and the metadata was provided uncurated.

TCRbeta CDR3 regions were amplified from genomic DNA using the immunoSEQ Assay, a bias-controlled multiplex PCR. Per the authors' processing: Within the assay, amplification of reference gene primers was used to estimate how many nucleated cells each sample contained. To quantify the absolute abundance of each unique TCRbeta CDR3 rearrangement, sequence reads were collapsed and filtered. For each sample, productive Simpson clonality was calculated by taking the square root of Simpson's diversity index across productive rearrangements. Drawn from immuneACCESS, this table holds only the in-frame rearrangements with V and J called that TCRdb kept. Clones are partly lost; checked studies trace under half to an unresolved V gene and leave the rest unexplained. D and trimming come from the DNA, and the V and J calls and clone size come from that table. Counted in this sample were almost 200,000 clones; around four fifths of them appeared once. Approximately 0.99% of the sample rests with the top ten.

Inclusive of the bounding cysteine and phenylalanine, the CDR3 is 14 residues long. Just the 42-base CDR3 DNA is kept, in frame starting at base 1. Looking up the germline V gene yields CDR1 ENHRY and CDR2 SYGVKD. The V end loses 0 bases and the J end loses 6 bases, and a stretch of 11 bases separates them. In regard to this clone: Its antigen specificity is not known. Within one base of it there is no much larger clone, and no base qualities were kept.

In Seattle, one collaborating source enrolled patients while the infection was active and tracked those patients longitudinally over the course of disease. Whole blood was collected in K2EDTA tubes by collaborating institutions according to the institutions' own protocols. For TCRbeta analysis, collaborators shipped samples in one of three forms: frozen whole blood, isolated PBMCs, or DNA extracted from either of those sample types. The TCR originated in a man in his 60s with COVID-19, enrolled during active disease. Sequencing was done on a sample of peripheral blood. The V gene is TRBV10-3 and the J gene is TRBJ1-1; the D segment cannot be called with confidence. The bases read TGTGCCATCAGTGAGTCAAGGTATGGAGCTGAAGCTTTCTTT. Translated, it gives CAISESRYGAEAFF.